These T cell receptor beta chains were read from a single sample in a study of blood T cell repertoires in COVID-19. TCRdb's copy holds only in-frame clones and misses some; the assay was immunoSEQ multiplex PCR. The table lists about 160,000 clones, about 85% of them singletons, with about 8% in the top ten. Sequencing was done on a sample of PBMCs or T cells enriched from blood (not recorded which). These receptors all stem from a woman in her 50s who had recovered from COVID-19. CDR3s leave out the opening cysteine and the closing phenylalanine or tryptophan.

>TRBV28|TRBJ1-1
ASSFERTEAF
>TRBV7-6|TRBJ2-1
ASSLTSGGGNEQF
>TRBV7-2|TRBJ2-1
ASSLGRTSRNEQF
>TRBV5-4|TRBJ1-2
ASSLGAAYGYT
>TRBV28|TRBJ2-5
ASFERGEQETQY
>TRBV2|TRBJ1-1
ASSWDSLPPNTEAF
>TRBV19|TRBJ2-1
ASSPWTSGRVVEQF
>TRBV6-2/TRBV6-3|TRBJ2-7
ASSYRRGVPTYEQY
>TRBV19|TRBJ1-2
ASRGTGVVAYGYT
>TRBV6-2/TRBV6-3|TRBJ1-2
ASSYSGGSGYT
>TRBV7-2|TRBJ1-5
ASSPDSSNQPQH
>TRBV10-3|TRBJ2-5
AIGGLQETQY
>TRBV28|TRBJ2-7
ASRLDRGEQY
>TRBV27|TRBJ1-4
ASSLLAGIGKLF
>TRBV19|TRBJ1-2
ATLTGRRGYT
>TRBV9|TRBJ1-4
ASSVGPSAGDEKLF
>TRBV29-1|TRBJ2-5
STSSGASQETQY
>TRBV4-2|TRBJ1-6
ASSSKRDSGSSPLH
>TRBV4-3|TRBJ2-1
ASSQDLRAGRSYNEQF
>TRBV11-2|TRBJ2-2
ASSLGVTGNTGELF
>TRBV5-4|TRBJ2-7
ASSLVGSPREQY
>TRBV27|TRBJ1-1
ASSLTRGTEAF
>TRBV7-8|TRBJ2-5
ASSLVPASGVPETQY
>TRBV7-2|TRBJ1-6
ASSLASLDMAGYSPLH
>TRBV7-2|TRBJ1-2
ASSLDEGARGYT
>TRBV28|TRBJ1-5
ASKGGTTSNQPQH
>TRBV6-1|TRBJ2-4
ASSEYRAENIQY
>TRBV15|TRBJ2-3
ATSRFRDADTQY
>TRBV12-5|TRBJ2-1
ASPGPTRHEQF
>TRBV5-5|TRBJ2-6
ASSLAPGFTGANVLT
>TRBV18|TRBJ1-1
ASSPRGTDLNTEAF
>TRBV15|TRBJ1-5
ATSREIRTGVGQPQH
>TRBV6-1|TRBJ1-6
ASSVITGGDNSPLH
>TRBV19|TRBJ1-6
ASSVWRDSPLH
>TRBV6-5|TRBJ1-3
ASSYRSRSSYTIY
>TRBV13|TRBJ1-1
ASSPAPTGAF
>TRBV19|TRBJ2-7
ASMGTFPYEQY
>TRBV6-2/TRBV6-3|TRBJ1-3
ASSYSNSRIRFSSGNTIY
>TRBV4-3|TRBJ2-2
ASSPGQGDSGELF
>TRBV7-7|TRBJ2-1
ASSLGGANNEQF
>TRBV11-2|TRBJ1-4
ASSSGPGNEKLF
>TRBV27|TRBJ2-5
ASRGRWNQETQY
>TRBV11-3|TRBJ2-1
ASTDRGEFEQF
>TRBV3-1/TRBV3-2|TRBJ1-2
ASSHSGTGGGYT
>TRBV19|TRBJ2-1
ASSIRLSNEQF
>TRBV5-1|TRBJ1-2
ASSPTGRDLPGYGYT